This section outlines one T cell receptor beta chain sequence together with its context. The junction and the germline gene differ at one end; a read error may be behind it. The CDR3 extends over 13 amino acids. Germline CDR1 ENHRY, CDR2 SYGVKD. Amplifying from RNA transcripts, the study obtained TCR beta CDR3 regions. An opening RT-PCR round employed HTBI primers and preceded a second-round multiplex PCR. TCRdb recomputed calls from the multiplex PCR reads with MiXCR, one row per CDR3 protein. The sample lists 600,000 to 950,000 distinct CDR3 sequences, 35% to 50% occurring once. The data stem from a study of Graves' ophthalmopathy and Graves' hyperthyroidism. Pregnant or lactating patients and those with other autoimmune diseases or uncontrolled infections were excluded.

The receptor was derived from an adult man with Graves' ophthalmopathy. This sequence joins TRBV10-3 and TRBJ2-2; D might be TRBD1 or TRBD2, each matching 6 bases. The material sequenced was peripheral blood. CDR3 DNA: TGTGCCATCAGTGAGGAACTAAGGGGGGAGCCGTTTTTT. Its protein product is CAISEELRGEPFF.